The source of this T cell receptor (beta chain) is a study of T cell repertoires in cytomegalovirus infection. TCRdb re-analysed the reads in MiXCR, keeping a single row per CDR3 protein. The sample lists roughly 280,000 distinct CDR3 sequences, 20% to 25% occurring once. In this sample, this clonotype turned up a few times. No antigen is known for it. The germline gives CDR1 DFQATT, CDR2 SNEGSKA (reference sequence). CDR3 length: 18 residues. V lost 6 bases, J lost 0 bases, and 13 bases stayed unmatched. This chain links TRBV20-1 with TRBJ1-6; 8 bases fit TRBD1. The sequences come from cultured PBMCs, collected from culture after CMV antigen stimulation. The clonotype originates from a human donor in good health (CMV status not recorded). Some clones in this sample may be carry-over from other donors' samples. The CDR3 region is CSAMDRAILSSYNSPLHF. CDR3 sequence (DNA): TGCAGTGCCATGGACAGGGCTATTTTGAGCTCCTATAATTCACCCCTCCACTTT.